Listed here are 7 T cell receptor beta chains from one sample, sequenced in a study of identical twins (dated by TCRdb to about 2016). Library preparation was by 5' RACE. Sequenced using an Illumina HiSeq 2000. TCRdb trimmed public reads at Q25 via fastp, called clones via MiXCR and kept in-frame beta chains. CDR3 protein duplicates are merged, each entry listing the most common genes and DNA. The sample profile shows 450,000 or so distinct CDR3 sequences; 24% of them were found once. The top ten constitute roughly 3% of the sample. The same data also contributed to another study, on T cells expressing NK-cell markers.

Material: CD4+ T cells sorted from blood. The receptors were gathered from a woman in her late teens or twenties in good health.

This clonotype was detected ten times or more. The chain has TRBV7-9 and TRBJ2-1; D possibly corresponds to TRBD2 (6 bases). Deletions cut 2 bases from V and 0 bases from J, with 11 bases between. Germline-derived CDR1 and CDR2 are SEHNR and FQNEAQ (reference sequence). This CDR3 comprises 16 residues. CDR3 DNA: TGTGCCAGCAGCTTAATCGCGGGGAGCTCCTACAATGAGCAGTTCTTC. Amino acid sequence: CASSLIAGSSYNEQFF.

This chain links TRBV24-1 with TRBJ2-1, with 14 bases identical to TRBD2. This CDR3 has 17 residues. Germline V gene sequence: CDR1 KGHDR, CDR2 SFDVKD. The trim removed 3 bases at V and 4 bases at J, leaving 4 bases unmatched. The CDR3 sequence: CATSDTTSGRGYNEQFF. The CDR3 nucleotides are TGTGCCACCAGTGATACGACTAGCGGGAGGGGTTACAATGAGCAGTTCTTC.

This clonotype was counted many times. V is TRBV5-6 and J is TRBJ2-5, with D hard to call. CDR1 is SGHDT and CDR2 is YYEEEE in the germline V gene. Trimming removed 2 bases at V and 1 base at J, with 9 bases between. The CDR3 spans 14 residues. The CDR3 protein is CASSFRATQETQYF. The DNA of the CDR3 is TGTGCCAGCAGCTTCCGGGCAACCCAAGAGACCCAGTACTTC.

This clonotype was found a few times. The rearrangement joins TRBV20-1 to TRBJ2-7, with 9 positions matching TRBD1. V trimming: 0 bases; J trimming: 4 bases; junction bases outside the gene matches: 13. This CDR3 is 17 amino acids long. Germline V CDR1 and CDR2: DFQATT, SNEGSKA (reference sequence). CDR3 residues: CSARDARDGQGYYEQYF. The DNA for the CDR3 is TGCAGTGCTAGAGATGCAAGAGACGGACAGGGGTATTACGAGCAGTACTTC.

The chain carries TRBV9 and TRBJ2-3, with TRBD2 matching 9 bases. CDR1 is SGDLS and CDR2 is YYNGEE in the germline V gene. The CDR3 runs to 17 residues. Germline trimming cut 4 bases from V and 5 bases from J; bases unmatched to any gene: 14. The CDR3 here is CASSSRPLTSGQDTQYF. CDR3 bases: TGTGCCAGCAGCTCTCGACCTTTGACTAGCGGACAAGATACGCAGTATTTT.

Sample share makes this clonotype medium-sized. V and J are TRBV4-3 and TRBJ2-2, with TRBD2 as a possible D gene (6 bases). Trimming took off 4 bases at V and 5 bases at J, with 14 bases between the two ends. CDR1 and CDR2 from the germline V gene are LGHNA and YSLEER. The CDR3 spans 15 residues. This chain's CDR3 is CASSLLAAGTGELFF. In nucleotides, the CDR3 is TGCGCCAGCAGCCTTTTAGCGGCGGGGACCGGGGAGCTGTTTTTT.

This chain joins TRBV29-1 and TRBJ2-7; TRBD1 agrees at 9 bases. The CDR3 is 14 residues long. V gave up 6 bases and J gave up 5 bases; unmatched junction bases: 11. Germline V CDR1 and CDR2: SQVTM, ANQGSEA. Here the CDR3 reads CSVAPGQGTHEQYF. The CDR3 DNA reads TGCAGCGTGGCACCGGGACAGGGAACCCACGAGCAGTACTTC.